These 6 T cell receptor beta chains share one sample of origin, sequenced in a study of T cell responses to AZD1222 COVID-19 vaccine. TCRdb's table, derived via immunoSEQ multiplex PCR, lists solely in-frame clones and lacks some. The sample has more than 150,000 clones, roughly 92% seen once. The sample was peripheral blood, taken on day 0 of AZD1222 vaccination. These TCRs come from an adult in good health.

The chain carries TRBV9 and TRBJ2-1, with D perhaps matching TRBD2 (6 bases). V was clipped by 0 bases and J by 5 bases, with 15 bases between them. Germline-derived CDR1 and CDR2 are SGDLS and YYNGEE. There are 16 residues in the CDR3. CDR3 DNA: TGTGCCAGCAGCGTAGGAGGTGGGAGGTGGAACAATGAGCAGTTCTTC. Its protein is CASSVGGGRWNNEQFF. Full variable domain (missing parts from reference TRBV9 and TRBJ2-1): DSGVTQTPKHLITATGQRVTLRCSPRSGDLSVYWYQQSLDQGLQFLIQYYNGEERAKGNILERFSAQQFPDLHSELNLSSLELGDSALYFCASSVGGGRWNNEQFFGPGTRLTVL.

This clone was recorded once. Here the CDR3 DNA reads TGTGCCAGCAGTTTAAATTTTGGGGTCGCTCAGCCCCAGCATTTT. Protein sequence: CASSLNFGVAQPQHF. This chain links TRBV28 with TRBJ1-5; unclear D gene. Trimming left V 2 bases short and J 6 bases short, with 14 bases between. The CDR3 runs 15 residues. CDR1 is MDHEN, CDR2 SYDVKM, per germline.

The V gene is TRBV3-1 (or the pseudogene TRBV3-2), the J gene TRBJ1-3; D is unclear. Between the trimmed V and J ends, which lost 0 bases and 7 bases, there was a span of 7 bases. From germline, CDR1 is LGHDT and CDR2 YNNKEL (reference sequence). The CDR3 spans 13 residues. Written as DNA, the CDR3 is TGTGCCAGCAGCCAAGACGGATTGAACACCATATATTTT. Its translation: CASSQDGLNTIYF.

The rearrangement links TRBV28 to TRBJ2-5; TRBD1 matches at 7 bases. Germline V gene data show CDR1 as MDHEN and CDR2 as SYDVKM. CDR3 size: 15 residues. Trimming removed 2 bases from V and 0 bases from J; junction bases left unmatched: 3. The CDR3 DNA reads TGTGCCAGCAGTTTAGCAGGGGGACACCAAGAGACCCAGTACTTC. It yields the protein CASSLAGGHQETQYF.

V is TRBV12-3 or TRBV12-4 and J is TRBJ1-2; no firm D call. CDR3 length: 11 amino acids. Trimming pared 10 bases from V and 1 base from J, leaving 7 bases between. Here the CDR3 reads CAISLNYGYTF. DNA of the CDR3: TGTGCCATTTCTCTTAACTATGGCTACACCTTC.

The chain combines TRBV28 with TRBJ2-3, with 7 bases aligning to TRBD1. V lost 8 bases to trimming and J lost 2 bases; unmatched junction nucleotides: 7. CDR1 is MDHEN and CDR2 is SYDVKM in the germline V gene. The CDR3 is 14 amino acids. CDR3 coding DNA: TGTGCCAGCGGACACAGGGGAAACACAGATACGCAGTATTTT. Protein: CASGHRGNTDTQYF. Complete variable domain (other parts from reference TRBV28 and TRBJ2-3): DVKVTQSSRYLVKRTGEKVFLECVQDMDHENMFWYRQDPGLGLRLIYFSYDVKMKEKGDIPEGYSVSREKKERFSLILESASTNQTSMYLCASGHRGNTDTQYFGPGTRLTVL.